This entry concerns a single TCR beta chain. This sample is part of a study of OX40 agonist ivuxolimab in advanced cancers. This CDR3 is 17 amino acids long. Germline-derived CDR1 and CDR2 are SEHNR and FQNEAQ (reference sequence). Trimming removed 4 bases at V and 1 base at J, with 18 bases between. Method: immunoSEQ multiplex PCR; TCRdb's copy keeps in-frame clones and lacks some. The profile shows around 58,000 clones, 94% of them singletons. The source material was CD4+ or CD8+ T cells sorted from blood, sampled in a trial of the OX40 agonist ivuxolimab. This rearrangement joins TRBV7-9 to TRBJ2-3, with D possibly TRBD1 on 6 matching bases. The sequence was collected from an adult with an advanced solid tumor such as melanoma, head and neck, liver or kidney cancer. The CDR3 nucleotides are TGTGCCAGCAGCTCCCGAGACGGCGAGGGGGGCACAGATACGCAGTATTTT. Translated, it gives CASSSRDGEGGTDTQYF. The whole variable domain, filled in from reference TRBV7-9 and TRBJ2-3, reads DTGVSQNPRHKITKRGQNVTFRCDPISEHNRLYWYRQTLGQGPEFLTYFQNEAQLEKSRLLSDRFSAERPKGSFSTLEIQRTEQGDSAMYLCASSSRDGEGGTDTQYFGPGTRLTVL.